Given below is one T cell receptor beta chain in context. Its antigen is still unknown. This entry comes from a study of shared clonotypes between healthy human individuals. General observations from the study: The expectation was that sequencing depth would affect clonotype sharing among donors. Genetic and exposure-history diversity was limited by the small donor number.

DNA at approximately 200 ng, tens of thousands of T cell genomes, went into sorted-subset replicate PCRs. Clones were sequenced by immunoSEQ multiplex PCR, and TCRdb holds only the in-frame ones, with some missing. The sample yields nearly 2 million clones, about 95% seen once. Naive-designated CD8 cells lacked CD45RO, were positively enriched for CCR7, and omitted terminally differentiated effector memory CD45RA+ cells. CDR1 is LGHNA, CDR2 YSLEER, per germline. V lost 4 bases to trimming and J lost 1 base, with 10 bases between them. This CDR3 contains 14 residues. The sequence derives from a man between 18 and 29 years old in good health. Sequenced material: naive CD8+ T cells sorted from blood. The gene calls are TRBV4-3 and TRBJ2-5, with TRBD2 as a possible D gene (6 bases). CDR3 coding DNA: TGCGCCAGCAGCCGCGGGGCTTTCCAAGAGACCCAGTACTTC. Encoded protein: CASSRGAFQETQYF.